A selection of T cell receptor beta chains follows, all from one sample in a study of shared clonotypes between healthy human individuals. Some clones are missing from TCRdb's copy, which holds only in-frame ones; the method was immunoSEQ multiplex PCR. The sample yields approximately 600,000 clones, 85% to 95% seen once. The sample was naive CD8+ T cells sorted from blood. The receptors originated from a young woman in good health. CDR3s include the opening cysteine and the closing phenylalanine or tryptophan. Fields, in order: clone size, J gene, D gene, V gene, CDR3 protein, CDR3 DNA. A D gene is named only where the DNA matches it firmly. A row's size may be missing; if present it is once, few, many or a size class.

- | TRBJ1-4 | TRBD1 | TRBV27 | CASTRQGGEKLFF | TGTGCCAGCACCCGACAGGGGGGTGAAAAACTGTTTTTT
once | TRBJ1-1 | - | TRBV30 | CAYTGNTEAFF | TGTGCCTACACAGGGAACACTGAAGCTTTCTTT
- | TRBJ2-7 | TRBD2 | TRBV27 | CASSFGTSSYEQYF | TGTGCCAGCAGTTTCGGGACTAGCTCCTACGAGCAGTACTTC
- | TRBJ2-7 | TRBD2 | TRBV13 | CASSSTPGLAIYEQYF | TGTGCCAGCAGCTCTACCCCGGGACTAGCGATTTACGAGCAGTACTTC
- | TRBJ2-7 | - | TRBV4-1 | CASSQGTDERDEQYF | TGCGCCAGCAGCCAAGGGACTGACGAAAGGGACGAGCAGTACTTC
- | TRBJ1-2 | TRBD1 | TRBV5-4 | CASIRQGVAGYTF | TGTGCCAGCATCCGACAGGGGGTGGCTGGCTACACCTTC
- | TRBJ2-5 | TRBD1 | TRBV6-1 | CASSEAGGTGETQYF | TGTGCCAGCAGTGAAGCAGGGGGCACAGGGGAGACCCAGTACTTC
- | TRBJ2-7 | TRBD2 | TRBV4-1 | CASSRRAGELGEQYF | TGCGCCAGCAGCCGTAGAGCGGGAGAGCTCGGGGAGCAGTACTTC
- | TRBJ1-1 | - | TRBV2 | CASSVSRSTEAFF | TGTGCCAGCAGTGTTTCCCGAAGCACTGAAGCTTTCTTT
- | TRBJ2-1 | TRBD1 | TRBV13 | CASRPPTGGTAYNEQFF | TGTGCCAGCAGGCCCCCAACAGGGGGGACAGCCTACAATGAGCAGTTCTTC
- | TRBJ2-7 | TRBD1 | TRBV28 | CASSFRQGQSEQYF | TGTGCCAGCAGTTTTCGACAGGGGCAAAGCGAGCAGTACTTC
- | TRBJ2-7 | - | TRBV28 | CASSLRSAGSYEQYF | TGTGCCAGCAGTTTGAGGTCGGCGGGGAGCTACGAGCAGTACTTC
- | TRBJ1-3 | - | TRBV6-1 | CASSEVGGNTIYF | TGTGCCAGCAGCGAAGTAGGAGGAAACACCATATATTTT